These T cell receptor beta chains were read from a single sample in a study of blood T cells in healthy people across ages. TCRdb reprocessed the 5' RACE reads via MiXCR and lists one record per CDR3 protein. Of more than 800,000 distinct CDR3 sequences in the sample, 29% are singletons; the top ten hold around 16%. Sequencing was carried out using blood. These receptor sequences come from a woman aged 80 or over in good health. Both conserved end residues are part of each CDR3. Each record gives: D gene, V gene, J gene, clone size, CDR3 protein, CDR3 DNA. The D gene is left open where the match is weak. The listing skips clone size in some rows; elsewhere it reads once, few, many or a size class.

>.|TRBV9|TRBJ1-4|.
CASSVDAGTQTNEKLFF
TGTGCCAGCAGCGTAGATGCAGGGACCCAGACTAACGAAAAACTGTTTTTT
>TRBD1|TRBV20-1|TRBJ1-5|.
CSALTGDQPQHF
TGCAGTGCCCTTACAGGGGATCAGCCCCAGCATTTT
>.|TRBV5-4|TRBJ2-5|.
CASSWGYGAETQYF
TGTGCCAGCAGCTGGGGGTATGGTGCAGAGACCCAGTACTTC
>.|TRBV20-1|TRBJ2-2|.
CSASYTNTGELFF
TGCAGTGCTAGTTACACTAACACCGGGGAGCTGTTTTTT
>.|TRBV6-5|TRBJ2-7|many
CASSSRRYF
TGTGCCAGCAGTTCCCGACGGTACTTC
>TRBD1|TRBV6-1|TRBJ2-2|.
CARDETGGLTGELFF
TGTGCCAGAGACGAGACAGGGGGCCTTACCGGGGAGCTGTTTTTT
>.|TRBV4-3|TRBJ1-6|many
CASSRVGDLGYNSPLHF
TGCGCCAGCAGTCGAGTGGGGGACCTGGGGTATAATTCACCCCTCCACTTT
>TRBD2|TRBV20-1|TRBJ2-3|.
CSAPGTSGADSTDTQYF
TGCAGTGCCCCCGGGACTAGCGGGGCCGATTCCACAGATACGCAGTATTTT
>.|TRBV7-2|TRBJ1-6|many
CASSEDTSLSPLHF
TGTGCCAGCAGCGAGGACACCTCTCTATCACCCCTCCACTTT
>TRBD2|TRBV4-2|TRBJ2-5|many
CASSQGGTSGGSVETQYF
TGTGCCAGCAGCCAAGGGGGGACTAGCGGGGGGTCGGTGGAGACCCAGTACTTC
>TRBD1|TRBV2|TRBJ1-2|.
CASSPPRGRIGGYTF
TGTGCCAGCAGTCCACCCAGGGGGCGCATAGGCGGCTACACCTTC
>TRBD1|TRBV20-1|TRBJ1-6|many
CSATGTVNSPLHF
TGCAGTGCTACCGGGACAGTGAATTCACCCCTCCACTTT
>.|TRBV12-3/TRBV12-4|TRBJ1-2|.
CASSRGANRNYGYTF
TGTGCCAGCAGTCGAGGGGCCAACAGGAACTATGGCTACACCTTC
>TRBD2|TRBV6-6|TRBJ2-7|many
CASSHPGRGDYEQYF
TGTGCCAGCAGCCACCCCGGGAGGGGGGACTACGAGCAGTACTTC
>.|TRBV7-2|TRBJ1-2|many
CASSVGGQGYGYTF
TGTGCCAGCAGCGTAGGAGGGCAGGGCTATGGCTACACCTTC
>.|TRBV11-3|TRBJ2-1|.
CASSSVHEEQFF
TGTGCCAGCAGCTCGGTACATGAGGAGCAGTTCTTC
>.|TRBV12-3/TRBV12-4|TRBJ1-1|.
CASSTVGAEAFF
TGTGCCAGCAGTACGGTGGGGGCTGAAGCTTTCTTT
>.|TRBV5-1|TRBJ2-7|.
CASSRMTDGEQYF
TGCGCCAGCAGCCGAATGACGGACGGCGAGCAGTACTTC